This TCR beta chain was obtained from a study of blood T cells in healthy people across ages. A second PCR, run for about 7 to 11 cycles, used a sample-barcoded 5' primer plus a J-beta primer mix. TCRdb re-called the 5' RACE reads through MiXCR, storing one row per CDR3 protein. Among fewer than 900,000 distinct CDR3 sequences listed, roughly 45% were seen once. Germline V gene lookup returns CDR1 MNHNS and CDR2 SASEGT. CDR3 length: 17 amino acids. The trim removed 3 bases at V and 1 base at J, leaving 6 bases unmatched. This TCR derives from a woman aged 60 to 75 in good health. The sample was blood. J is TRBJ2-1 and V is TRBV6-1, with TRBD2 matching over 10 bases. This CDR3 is CASSDDSGGHSYNEQFF. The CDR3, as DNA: TGTGCCAGCAGTGACGATAGCGGGGGGCATTCCTACAATGAGCAGTTCTTC.